Below are 22 T cell receptor beta chains sequenced from a single sample in a study of monozygotic twins with inflammatory bowel disease. TCRdb reprocessed the 5' RACE reads and stores each CDR3 protein as one record, lacking DNA. The sample table sets out 300,000 to 350,000 distinct CDR3 sequences. Source material: blood. These receptors came from a human donor with ulcerative colitis or Crohn's disease, or a healthy co-twin of an affected twin (not recorded which).

The rearrangement links TRBV5-6 to TRBJ2-1; TCRdb indicates TRBD2, and absent DNA this call remains unverified. Germline CDR1 and CDR2: SGHDT and YYEEEE. This CDR3 contains 15 residues. The CDR3 sequence: CASSLIGSGGNEQFF.

The chain recombines TRBV18 with TRBJ1-3; TCRdb's D call of TRBD1 is untestable without DNA. Germline lookup yields CDR1 KGHSH and CDR2 LQKENI. This CDR3 has 16 amino acids. The CDR3 is CASSPPQGMLGNTIYF.

This sequence joins TRBV5-1 and TRBJ2-3; TCRdb designates TRBD1, a call that cannot be tested without DNA. The CDR3 spans 15 residues. CDR1 SGHRS and CDR2 YFSETQ come from the germline V gene. The CDR3 reads CASSSGTGSTDTQYF.

V usage is TRBV12-3 or TRBV12-4 and J usage is TRBJ1-6; with no DNA, the TCRdb D assignment of TRBD1 cannot be verified. This CDR3 has 13 residues. The CDR3 loop is CASTPSNNSPLHF.

J is TRBJ2-7 and V is TRBV4-3; TCRdb gives TRBD1 as the D gene, but with no DNA this cannot be confirmed. CDR1 is LGHNA, CDR2 YSLEER, per germline. The CDR3 has 15 residues. CDR3 residues: CASSQDWDNSYEQYF.

The genes are TRBV4-1 and TRBJ2-7; TCRdb names TRBD2, which stays unverified in the absence of DNA. This CDR3 region has 15 residues. CDR1 is MGHRA and CDR2 is YSYEKL in the germline V gene. The CDR3 loop is CASSQESRLASEQYF.

The chain joins TRBV27 to TRBJ2-7; TCRdb designates TRBD1, a call that cannot be tested without DNA. The CDR3 sequence is 13 residues long. The germline CDR1 and CDR2 sequences are MNHEY and SMNVEV (reference sequence). The CDR3 region is CASRDSGVNEQYF.

The V gene is TRBV3-1, the J gene TRBJ1-3. CDR1 and CDR2 from the germline V gene are LGHDT and YNNKEL (reference sequence). The CDR3 contains 17 residues. This CDR3 reads CASSQELGGPSGNTIYF.

The chain carries TRBV25-1 and TRBJ2-3; as DNA is missing, the TRBD2 call by TCRdb cannot be tested. The V gene's germline CDR1 is MGHDK and CDR2 SYGVNS. The CDR3 consists of 15 residues. The CDR3 sequence: CASKERGGSVDTQYF.

The genes are TRBV10-1 and TRBJ2-2; absent DNA, TCRdb's TRBD1 call cannot be checked. From germline, CDR1 is WNHNN and CDR2 SYGVQD (reference sequence). The length of the CDR3 is 17 residues. The CDR3 region is CASSVGSGETNTGELFF.

The chain uses TRBV4-1 and TRBJ2-1; the TRBD2 assignment by TCRdb is unverifiable without DNA. This CDR3 is built from 15 residues. Germline V gives CDR1 MGHRA, CDR2 YSYEKL. CDR3 residues: CASSQPGLAGNEQFF.

The chain is built from TRBV10-3 and TRBJ2-1. The CDR3 covers 16 residues. Germline values: CDR1 ENHRY, CDR2 SYGVKD. CDR3 protein: CAISESVLGYCNEQFF.

This CDR3 is CASSIAGQSSYNEQFF. The chain links TRBV7-4 to TRBJ2-1; TCRdb's D call of TRBD1 is untestable without DNA. The length of the CDR3 is 16 residues. The V gene's germline CDR1 is SGHVT and CDR2 SQSDAQ.

The V gene is TRBV12-3 or TRBV12-4, the J gene TRBJ2-1; TCRdb's D call, TRBD2, is unchecked because there is no DNA. There are 14 residues in the CDR3. This chain's CDR3 is CASSSTPGAIEQFF.

The chain links TRBV10-3 to TRBJ2-7; there is no DNA to check the TCRdb D call of TRBD1. This CDR3 contains 15 residues. Germline V CDR1 and CDR2: ENHRY, SYGVKD. The CDR3 region is CAIREAGASSYEQYF.

This chain connects TRBV5-1 to TRBJ2-7. Germline CDR1 SGHRS, CDR2 YFSETQ. The CDR3 is 15 residues long. The CDR3 loop is CASSLGSGRSYEQYF.

The chain recombines TRBV5-6 with TRBJ1-5. The CDR3 runs 16 residues. From germline, CDR1 is SGHDT and CDR2 YYEEEE. CDR3 in amino acids: CASSLGGIASNQPQHF.

J is TRBJ2-7 and V is TRBV2. CDR3 length: 13 amino acids. Germline V lookup: CDR1 SNHLY, CDR2 FYNNEI. The chain's CDR3 is CASSQTKVYKQYF.

The chain combines TRBV12-3 or TRBV12-4 with TRBJ2-6. The CDR3 spans 14 residues. CDR3 protein: CASSRESGANVLTF.

The chain employs TRBV5-1 and TRBJ1-6; checking the TCRdb D call of TRBD1 is not possible without DNA. The length of the CDR3 is 14 residues. In germline, CDR1 is SGHRS, CDR2 YFSETQ. The CDR3 loop reads CASSAGTANSPLHF.

The chain joins TRBV5-1 to TRBJ2-5. CDR3 size: 16 residues. Germline V gene sequence: CDR1 SGHRS, CDR2 YFSETQ. CDR3 region: CASCQSLSSLGETQYF.

The chain combines TRBV7-2 with TRBJ2-7; TCRdb names TRBD1, which stays unverified in the absence of DNA. The CDR3 runs 14 residues. In germline, CDR1 is SGHTA, CDR2 FQGNSA. CDR3 region: CASRRGSNSYEQYF.